Listed here is a single T cell receptor (beta chain). This clonotype has at least ten counts. Its specific antigen is unknown. Base-call qualities are not available, and no considerably larger clone is one nucleotide away. Every diabetic patient fulfilled standard classification criteria for type 1 or type 2 diabetes, and glucose and C-peptide were measured using WHO-recommended methods. Donors with other autoimmune diseases or infections within the previous four weeks were excluded from participation. Roughly 9.8 milliliters of peripheral blood were collected from each participant. LymphoPrep density separation was used to isolate PBMCs. Data came from an Illumina MiSeq. For TCRbeta CDR3 amplification, the template was genomic DNA taken from the sorted T cell subsets. Multiplex PCR with 30 forward and 13 reverse primers amplified the TCRbeta CDR3 region. PCR products were purified with AMPure XP beads, after which indices and adaptors were added in a second roughly 23-cycle PCR. Before sequencing, libraries were gel-purified with the QIAquick Gel Extraction Kit. The original pipeline was this. Paired-end reads were merged with FLASH and aligned to IMGT V, D and J germline references using IgBLAST. Reads with less than 70% alignment identity to germline references were removed, leaving 10 million to 14 million reads across the study. IMGT definitions were followed to assign CDR3 boundaries, reading frame and productivity. Highly-expanded clones were defined as clones making up 1% or more of reads, and normalized Shannon entropy was used to measure diversity. Unpaired two-tailed t-tests were used to test for differences in Shannon entropy between groups. TCRdb handled the public reads itself, with Q25 trimming in fastp and clone calling in MiXCR, and kept productive beta chains. Rows are combined by CDR3 protein, so each entry shows the most common genes and DNA. The V and J calls, along with clone size, are taken from TCRdb and not from the paper's own processing. Here the sample has a few hundred thousand distinct CDR3 sequences; roughly 50% occur a single time. The ten most abundant clones make up approximately 14% of the sample.

These data come from a study of type 1 and type 2 diabetes patients (dated by TCRdb to 2016 to 2018). Regarding the complete study: The cohort comprised about ten type 1 diabetes patients, a few type 2 diabetes patients and about 6 nondiabetic controls recruited in China. Across the study, CD4+ and CD8+ T cells were positively selected from PBMCs using CD4 or CD8 MicroBeads on MACS columns. Sequencing of the TCRbeta libraries was paired-end and was performed on Illumina HiSeq 2000 or MiSeq instruments. Type 2 diabetes patients were used as a disease comparison group for the type 1 diabetes patients. Similar V gene usage was observed when roughly 20-cycle and roughly 25-cycle amplification were compared, suggesting similar primer efficiencies and random PCR bias. A total of roughly 19 million paired-end reads was generated across the whole study. The study profiled TCRbeta repertoires by high-throughput sequencing to compare type 1 diabetes, type 2 diabetes and nondiabetic individuals. Points the paper makes about the study in general: Because only a limited number of T2D and control samples were sequenced, some T1D-only HECs might also appear in more T2D or control samples. In both CD4+ and CD8+ T cells, type 2 diabetes repertoires were highly diverse and significantly more diverse than type 1 diabetes repertoires. Age and gender were not matched between study groups, possibly biasing interpretation. Type 2 diabetes patients had few highly-expanded CD4+ clones, median one, accounting for a median approximately 3.8% of reads. Highly correlated V and J gene usage patterns were observed for type 2 diabetes and control samples, with an average of around 0.97 between samples.

Looking up the germline V gene (reference sequence) yields CDR1 GTSNPN and CDR2 SVGIG. V sheds 1 base and J sheds 2 bases, leaving 15 bases between their ends. The CDR3 measures 15 amino acids from cysteine to phenylalanine. Solely the CDR3 DNA is kept, with 45 bases framed from the first base. The chain uses TRBV30 and TRBJ2-7, and the D gene may be TRBD2, 5 bases matching. The sequenced sample was peripheral blood mononuclear cells (PBMCs). The TCR was taken from a man in his late teens or twenties with type 2 diabetes. Here the CDR3 is given as CAWSDGEGRPYEQYF. The nucleotides read TGTGCCTGGAGTGATGGTGAGGGCAGACCCTACGAGCAGTACTTC.